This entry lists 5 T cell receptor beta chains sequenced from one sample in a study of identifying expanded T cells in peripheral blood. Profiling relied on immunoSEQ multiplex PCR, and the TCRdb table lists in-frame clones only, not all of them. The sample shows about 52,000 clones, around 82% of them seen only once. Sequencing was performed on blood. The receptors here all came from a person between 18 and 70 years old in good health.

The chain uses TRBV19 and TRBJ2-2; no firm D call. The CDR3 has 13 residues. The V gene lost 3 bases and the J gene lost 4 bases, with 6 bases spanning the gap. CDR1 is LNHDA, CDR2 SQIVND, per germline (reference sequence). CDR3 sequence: CASSMASTGELFF. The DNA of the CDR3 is TGTGCCAGTAGTATGGCGTCCACCGGGGAGCTGTTTTTT.

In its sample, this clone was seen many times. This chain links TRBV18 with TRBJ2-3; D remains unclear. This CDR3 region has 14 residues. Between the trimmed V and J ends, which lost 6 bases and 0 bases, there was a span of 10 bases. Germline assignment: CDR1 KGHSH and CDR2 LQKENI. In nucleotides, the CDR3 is TGTGCCAGCTCCCAACAAACCAGCACAGATACGCAGTATTTT. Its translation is CASSQQTSTDTQYF.

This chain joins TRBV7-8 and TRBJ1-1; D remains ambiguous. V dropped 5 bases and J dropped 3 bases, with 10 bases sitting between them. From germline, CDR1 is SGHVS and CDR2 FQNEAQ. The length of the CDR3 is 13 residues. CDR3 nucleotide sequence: TGTGCCAGCAGCCGGGTGGGTGACACTGAAGCTTTCTTT. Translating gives CASSRVGDTEAFF.

CDR3 coding DNA: TGTGCCTGGAGCCGACGGACAGGGAGCAATCAGCCCCAGCATTTT. This translates into CAWSRRTGSNQPQHF. The chain is built from TRBV30 and TRBJ1-5, with 8 positions matching TRBD1. The V segment lost 3 bases and the J segment 1 base; nucleotides outside the gene matches: 5. CDR3 length: 15 amino acids. Germline V gene lookup returns CDR1 GTSNPN and CDR2 SVGIG (reference sequence).

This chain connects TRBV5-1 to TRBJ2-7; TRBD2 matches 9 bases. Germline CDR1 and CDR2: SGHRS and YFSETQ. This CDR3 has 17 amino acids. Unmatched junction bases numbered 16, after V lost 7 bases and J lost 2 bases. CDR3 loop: CASGPSWREGPTYEQYF. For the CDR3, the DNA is TGCGCCAGCGGACCTAGCTGGCGGGAGGGCCCCACCTACGAGCAGTACTTC.